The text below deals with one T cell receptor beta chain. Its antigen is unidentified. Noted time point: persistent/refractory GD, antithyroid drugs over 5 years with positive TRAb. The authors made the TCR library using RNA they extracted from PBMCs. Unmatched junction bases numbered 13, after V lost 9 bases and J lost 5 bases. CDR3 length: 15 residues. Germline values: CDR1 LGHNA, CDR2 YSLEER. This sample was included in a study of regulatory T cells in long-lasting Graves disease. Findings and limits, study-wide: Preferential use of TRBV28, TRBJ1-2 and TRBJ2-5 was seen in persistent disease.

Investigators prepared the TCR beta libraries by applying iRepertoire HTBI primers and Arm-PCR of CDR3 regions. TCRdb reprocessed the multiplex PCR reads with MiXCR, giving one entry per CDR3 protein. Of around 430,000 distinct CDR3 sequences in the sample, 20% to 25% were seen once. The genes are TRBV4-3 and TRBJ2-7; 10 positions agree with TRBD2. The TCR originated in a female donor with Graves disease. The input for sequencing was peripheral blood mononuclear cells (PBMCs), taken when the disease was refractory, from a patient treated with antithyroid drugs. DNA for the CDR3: TGCGCCAGGTTCTACTTAGCGGGAGGCATACACGAGCAGTACTTC. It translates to CARFYLAGGIHEQYF.